Listed here are 17 T cell receptor beta chains from one sample, sequenced in a study of vaccination and CD4 T cells after COVID-19. Sequence data for DNA of cultured CD4+ T cells were generated by the Oncomine TCR Beta short-read assay. A single record per CDR3 protein comes from TCRdb applying MiXCR to the PCR reads. The sample has roughly 16,000 distinct CDR3 sequences, around 32% seen once. Stated treatment: approximately 9-day PBMC culture with coronavirus spike peptide pools or control peptides (ViraFEST assay). Their antigens are not known. The sequencing sample was made of cultured CD4+ T cells from blood. The receptors shown here come from a human donor with COVID-19.

About this clonotype: The junction differs from germline at one of its ends, possibly a read error. This sequence joins TRBV7-7 and TRBJ2-2; D possibly corresponds to TRBD2 (6 bases). There are 15 residues in the CDR3. In germline, CDR1 is SSHAT, CDR2 FNYEAQ (reference sequence). Written as DNA, the CDR3 is TGTGCTAGCAGCTCTGGAGGGATCGGGGTCGGGGAGCTGTTTTTT. It encodes CASSSGGIGVGELFF.

This clonotype was seen a few times. The chain recombines TRBV6-2 or TRBV6-3 with TRBJ1-2; D is unclear. Trimming shortened V by 6 bases and J by 6 bases, and 20 bases separated the two germline ends. Germline-derived CDR1 and CDR2 are MNHEY and SVGEGT. This CDR3 spans 15 amino acids. The CDR3 bases are TGTGCCAGCAGCCCCCCCCGGAACAACCGGGATGGCTACACCTTC. It encodes CASSPPRNNRDGYTF.

This clonotype is medium-sized. The rearrangement links TRBV6-1 to TRBJ1-5; 7 bases agree with TRBD1. Trimming removed 1 base from V and 2 bases from J; junction bases left unmatched: 2. This CDR3 is built from 15 residues. Germline V CDR1 and CDR2: MNHNS, SASEGT. The chain's CDR3 is CASSEGGTGNQPQHF. The DNA for the CDR3 is TGTGCCAGCAGTGAAGGTGGGACAGGCAATCAGCCCCAGCATTTT.

This chain's CDR3 is CASSSMDSLGGYTF. DNA of the CDR3: TGTGCCAGCAGCTCTATGGACAGTCTGGGAGGCTACACCTTC. The gene calls are TRBV5-4 and TRBJ1-2; D may be TRBD1 (6 bases). The germline gives CDR1 SGHNT, CDR2 YYREEE (reference sequence). Between the trimmed V and J ends, which lost 3 bases and 8 bases, there was a span of 17 bases. The CDR3 totals 14 residues.

This clonotype was seen only once. This chain connects TRBV5-4 to TRBJ2-7; the match to TRBD1 covers 7 bases. The CDR3 length is 14 residues. CDR1 SGHNT and CDR2 YYREEE come from the germline V gene (reference sequence). V was pared by 4 bases and J by 0 bases, with 4 bases of the junction left unmatched. The CDR3 is CASSRTGSSYEQYF. In DNA form, the CDR3 reads TGTGCCAGCAGCAGGACAGGTAGCTCCTACGAGCAGTACTTC.

This chain links TRBV14 with TRBJ2-5; weak D call: TRBD2 (5 bases). Trimming shortened V by 1 base and J by 2 bases, and 11 bases separated the two germline ends. The germline gives CDR1 SGHDN, CDR2 FVKESK. CDR3 size: 15 residues. DNA of the CDR3: TGTGCCAGCAGCCAAGGTTTTGGGAGTCAAGAGACCCAGTACTTC. This translates into CASSQGFGSQETQYF.

A few counts support this clonotype. The CDR3, as DNA: TGTGCCAGCAGTTTAGCGGGACCAGGAGGGTCTGGCTACACCTTC. Its translation is CASSLAGPGGSGYTF. This rearrangement joins TRBV12-3 or TRBV12-4 to TRBJ1-2; D might be TRBD1 (5 bases). Trimming took off 0 bases at V and 7 bases at J, with 15 bases between the two ends. CDR3 length equals 15 residues.

This clonotype has only a few counts. The rearrangement joins TRBV19 to TRBJ1-1; D perhaps matches TRBD1 (5 bases). This CDR3 is 16 amino acids long. Germline lookup yields CDR1 LNHDA and CDR2 SQIVND (reference sequence). V dropped 6 bases and J dropped 1 base, with 18 bases sitting between them. CDR3 DNA: TGTGCCAGTAGCTCAGGAGGGTTGGGGCGGAACACTGAAGCTTTCTTT. Translated, it gives CASSSGGLGRNTEAFF.

This clonotype turned up a few times. The chain carries TRBV10-3 and TRBJ2-3, with TRBD2 identical over 7 bases. The CDR3 is 11 residues long. V dropped 9 bases and J dropped 8; count of bases not matched to a gene: 5. CDR1 ENHRY and CDR2 SYGVKD come from the germline V gene. The CDR3 DNA follows: TGTGCCATTAGTCGCGGGGGTACGCAGTATTTT. This sequence encodes CAISRGGTQYF.

The rearrangement links TRBV12-3 or TRBV12-4 to TRBJ1-1; 8 positions agree with TRBD1. The V segment lost 1 base and the J segment 0 bases; nucleotides outside the gene matches: 10. The CDR3 is made up of 18 amino acids. This CDR3 is CASSLGTGRSPLNTEAFF. The CDR3 coding sequence is TGTGCCAGCAGTTTAGGGACAGGGAGATCCCCCCTGAACACTGAAGCTTTCTTT.

The rearrangement links TRBV12-3 or TRBV12-4 to TRBJ1-6, with D possibly being TRBD1 (5 bases). The ends were cut back, 10 bases at V and 7 bases at J, with 11 bases in the middle. The CDR3 consists of 12 residues. The CDR3 region has the DNA TGTGCCACAGCTACAGGCAATTCACCCCTCCACTTT. Protein sequence: CATATGNSPLHF.

This chain links TRBV10-2 with TRBJ2-5, with 9 bases aligning to TRBD2. The CDR3 is 17 residues long. Germline CDR1 reads WSHSY; CDR2 reads SAAADI. Trimming at V came to 7 bases and at J to 4 bases, leaving 16 bases not matched to a gene. CDR3 protein: CASTRGGAGGPLETQYF. For the CDR3, the DNA is TGCGCCAGCACCCGAGGGGGTGCGGGGGGGCCGCTAGAGACCCAGTACTTC.

The chain employs TRBV12-3 or TRBV12-4 and TRBJ1-1; D is undetermined. The CDR3 spans 16 residues. Between the trimmed V and J ends, which lost 3 bases and 0 bases, there was a span of 14 bases. The CDR3 bases are TGTGCCAGCAGTTTTAGGCAGGTGGAAATGAACACTGAAGCTTTCTTT. Translating it yields CASSFRQVEMNTEAFF.

The rearrangement links TRBV15 to TRBJ2-6; TRBD2 matches 10 bases. Germline loops: CDR1 LNHNV, CDR2 YYDKDF (reference sequence). CDR3 length: 18 amino acids. Germline trimming cut 0 bases from V and 0 bases from J; bases unmatched to any gene: 2. The CDR3 DNA sequence: TGTGCCACCAGCAGAGAACTAGCGGGGAACTCTGGGGCCAACGTCCTGACTTTC. Translation: CATSRELAGNSGANVLTF.

The gene calls are TRBV7-2 and TRBJ1-3, with 10 nucleotides matching TRBD1. With V trimmed by 5 bases and J by 3 bases, 10 bases remained unmatched. CDR1 is SGHTA and CDR2 is FQGNSA in the germline V gene. This CDR3 is built from 17 residues. Here the CDR3 reads CASSRTGGSSGGNTIYF. CDR3 nucleotides: TGTGCCAGCAGCAGGACAGGGGGGAGTTCGGGTGGAAACACCATATATTTT.

This chain links TRBV7-9 with TRBJ1-3; perhaps TRBD1 as D (5 bases). Trimming removed 5 bases at V and 0 bases at J, with 8 bases between. CDR1 is SEHNR and CDR2 is FQNEAQ in the germline V gene (reference sequence). The CDR3 runs 14 residues. The CDR3 is CASSPGLSGNTIYF. The CDR3 coding sequence is TGTGCCAGCAGCCCGGGACTCTCTGGAAACACCATATATTTT.

V is TRBV19 and J is TRBJ1-1; perhaps TRBD1 as D (6 bases). V dropped 5 bases and J dropped 2 bases, with 9 bases sitting between them. Looked up from germline, CDR1 is LNHDA and CDR2 is SQIVND (reference sequence). The CDR3 length is 13 residues. CDR3 nucleotide sequence: TGTGCCAGTAGTCAGGGGCTAAACACTGAAGCTTTCTTT. Translation gives CASSQGLNTEAFF.